A single sample gave rise to the 28 T cell receptor beta chains below, sequenced in a study of cytotoxic CD8 clonotypes in ibrutinib-treated CLL (dated by TCRdb to the early 2020s). The sample's time point label is to be understood as: less than 30 months on ibrutinib. The library was prepared using the immunoSEQ multiplex PCR assay. Held by TCRdb, this immuneACCESS table contains in-frame sequences only and omits some clones. Under half of the omission traces to an unresolved V gene where checked; the cause of the rest is unknown. Here the sample has fewer than 200,000 clones; about 84% occur a single time. The ten largest clones capture under 5.5% of the sample. The source was PBMCs, collected after 24 months of ibrutinib treatment. Receptors originate from a human donor with chronic lymphocytic leukemia.

This clone has just a few counts. The chain couples TRBV30 to TRBJ1-1; D is undetermined. Germline loops: CDR1 GTSNPN, CDR2 SVGIG (reference sequence). V was shortened by 0 bases and J by 4 bases, with 12 bases between the two germline ends. CDR3 length equals 14 residues. CDR3 coding DNA: TGTGCCTGGAGTGTCTGGGGATGGGTCACTGAAGCTTTCTTT. Amino acids: CAWSVWGWVTEAFF.

The V call is TRBV11-1, the J call TRBJ2-1; D might be TRBD2 (7 bases). V lost 3 bases and J 7 bases, leaving 13 bases between the germline ends. Germline V gene data show CDR1 as SGHAT and CDR2 as FQDESV (reference sequence). The length of the CDR3 is 14 residues. The CDR3 sequence is CASSFRGAWNEQFF. CDR3 bases: TGTGCCAGCAGCTTCCGGGGGGCATGGAATGAGCAGTTCTTC.

The chain links TRBV5-5 to TRBJ2-7, with TRBD1 identical over 7 bases. The V gene's germline CDR1 is SGHKS and CDR2 YYEKEE (reference sequence). V was pared by 3 bases and J by 7 bases, with 10 bases of the junction left unmatched. This CDR3 region has 14 residues. The CDR3 protein is CASSSQGQNREQYF. The CDR3 region has the DNA TGTGCCAGCAGCTCTCAGGGACAGAACAGGGAGCAGTACTTC.

The chain is built from TRBV30 and TRBJ2-7; 8 bases agree with TRBD1. CDR1 is GTSNPN, CDR2 SVGIG, per germline (reference sequence). This CDR3 contains 15 residues. V lost 2 bases and J lost 3; bases outside the gene matches: 9. DNA for the CDR3: TGTGCCTGGAGTATGATGACAGGGGAGAACTACGAGCAGTACTTC. Amino acid sequence: CAWSMMTGENYEQYF.

This chain uses TRBV11-1 with TRBJ1-2; 9 bases match TRBD1. Germline assignment: CDR1 SGHAT and CDR2 FQDESV (reference sequence). The CDR3 runs 14 residues. With V trimmed by 4 bases and J by 5 bases, 5 bases remained unmatched. The CDR3 nucleotides are TGTGCCAGCAGCTCACAGGGGGCAGGGTATGGCTACACCTTC. Its translation is CASSSQGAGYGYTF.

This rearrangement joins TRBV6-7 to TRBJ2-2, with 10 bases fitting TRBD1. TRBV6-7 counts as an open reading frame of uncertain function. The CDR3 runs 17 residues. The junction had 7 bases not matched to a gene; V was cut back by 2 bases and J by 4 bases. The chain's CDR3 is CASSYRTGGISTGELFF. CDR3 bases: TGTGCCAGCAGTTACCGGACAGGGGGAATCAGCACCGGGGAGCTGTTTTTT.

V gene TRBV9 combines with J gene TRBJ1-5, with D possibly matching TRBD1 (5 bases). Trimming took 4 bases from V and 7 from J, leaving 12 bases between them. This CDR3 has 13 amino acids. Germline V CDR1 and CDR2: SGDLS, YYNGEE. Here the CDR3 reads CASSPRGGQPQHF. The CDR3 nucleotides read TGTGCCAGCAGCCCGAGGGGAGGGCAGCCCCAGCATTTT.

Only one count was recorded for this clone. This chain uses TRBV5-1 with TRBJ1-5; D not resolved. The CDR3 contains 15 residues. Germline loops: CDR1 SGHRS, CDR2 YFSETQ. V dropped 1 base and J dropped 1 base, with 9 bases sitting between them. The CDR3, as DNA: TGCGCCAGCAGCTTGACCCCGGGGAGCAATCAGCCCCAGCATTTT. The encoded protein is CASSLTPGSNQPQHF. The whole variable domain, filled in from reference TRBV5-1 and TRBJ1-5, reads KAGVTQTPRYLIKTRGQQVTLSCSPISGHRSVSWYQQTPGQGLQFLFEYFSETQRNKGNFPGRFSGRQFSNSRSEMNVSTLELGDSALYLCASSLTPGSNQPQHFGDGTRLSIL.

V gene TRBV9 combines with J gene TRBJ1-2; TRBD1 is a possible D gene (5 bases). V lost 3 bases and J 0 bases, leaving 18 bases between the germline ends. CDR1 and CDR2 from the germline V gene are SGDLS and YYNGEE. This CDR3 comprises 17 residues. The CDR3 protein is CASSGGTSGEANYGYTF. In DNA, the CDR3 is TGTGCCAGCAGCGGAGGGACCTCGGGGGAAGCTAACTATGGCTACACCTTC.

There are many counts of this clone. The chain couples TRBV2 to TRBJ1-5, with D possibly being TRBD1 (5 bases). The CDR3 is 13 amino acids. The V gene's germline CDR1 is SNHLY and CDR2 FYNNEI. V was trimmed by 8 bases and J by 3 bases, leaving 11 bases between them. CDR3 sequence reads: CASARQNNQPQHF. The CDR3 DNA follows: TGTGCCAGCGCTCGACAGAACAATCAGCCCCAGCATTTT.

The J gene is TRBJ1-3, the V gene TRBV13; 7 bases line up with TRBD1. V shed 2 bases, J shed 2 bases, and the junction held 6 bases outside the gene matches. This CDR3 contains 16 residues. Germline V gene sequence: CDR1 PRHDT, CDR2 FYEKMQ (reference sequence). The CDR3 DNA follows: TGTGCCAGCAGCTTAACGGACAGGCCGACTGGAAACACCATATATTTT. Translation gives CASSLTDRPTGNTIYF. The complete variable domain, with remaining parts taken from reference TRBV13 and TRBJ1-3, reads AAGVIQSPRHLIKEKRETATLKCYPIPRHDTVYWYQQGPGQDPQFLISFYEKMQSDKGSIPDRFSAQQFSDYHSELNMSSLELGDSALYFCASSLTDRPTGNTIYFGEGSWLTVV.

There are a few counts of this clone. The rearrangement links TRBV10-3 to TRBJ1-1; D gene ambiguous. V lost 8 bases and J lost 1, with 17 bases in between. This CDR3 is 15 amino acids long. Per germline, CDR1 ENHRY and CDR2 SYGVKD. CDR3 sequence reads: CAIGERAGGNTEAFF. Here the CDR3 DNA reads TGTGCCATCGGGGAGAGGGCAGGAGGGAACACTGAAGCTTTCTTT.

The rearrangement joins TRBV29-1 to TRBJ1-2, with D unresolved. This CDR3 comprises 9 residues. From germline, CDR1 is SQVTM and CDR2 ANQGSEA. The germline V and J ends were trimmed by 4 bases and 8 bases, with 5 bases remaining between them. The CDR3 here is CSVVQGYTF. The CDR3 DNA reads TGCAGCGTTGTACAGGGCTACACCTTC.

This clone was observed once. This sequence joins TRBV6-5 and TRBJ1-2, with 7 nucleotides matching TRBD1. With 2 bases clipped from V and 8 bases from J, the junction kept 8 bases outside the gene matches. CDR1 is MNHEY and CDR2 is SVGAGI in the germline V gene. The CDR3 covers 14 residues. CDR3 protein: CASSYGYRGGGYTF. DNA for the CDR3: TGTGCCAGCAGTTACGGTTACAGGGGAGGAGGCTACACCTTC.

This clone is a singleton in its sample. The DNA for the CDR3 is TGTGCCACCGAGAACCGGGACAGGGGTTGGCAGCCCCAGCATTTT. It codes for CATENRDRGWQPQHF. The V gene is TRBV15, the J gene TRBJ1-5, with 10 bases fitting TRBD1. Germline loops: CDR1 LNHNV, CDR2 YYDKDF (reference sequence). The CDR3 totals 15 residues. V shed 8 bases and J 7 bases; nucleotides not matched to a gene: 11.

This chain joins TRBV4-1 and TRBJ1-1; the match to TRBD1 covers 9 bases. The germline V gene encodes CDR1 MGHRA and CDR2 YSYEKL. This CDR3 is built from 19 residues. The trim removed 0 bases at V and 6 bases at J, leaving 17 bases unmatched. CDR3 nucleotides: TGCGCCAGCAGCCAAGAATGGGACCGGACAGGGGTCGGGGGGGCTGAAGCTTTCTTT. Protein: CASSQEWDRTGVGGAEAFF.

CDR3 sequence (DNA): TGTGCCCAGCAGGTGGGGTCTGGGGCCAACGTCCTGACTTTC. Its protein is CAQQVGSGANVLTF. This chain connects TRBV30 to TRBJ2-6, with D uncertain. The germline V gene encodes CDR1 GTSNPN and CDR2 SVGIG (reference sequence). The CDR3 length is 14 residues. The V and J ends lost 8 bases and 1 base respectively, with 12 bases between them.

The chain joins TRBV5-1 to TRBJ2-5; D perhaps matches TRBD2 (5 bases). Germline V CDR1 and CDR2: SGHRS, YFSETQ. The ends were cut back, 2 bases at V and 2 bases at J, with 13 bases in the middle. This CDR3 contains 15 residues. CDR3 region: CASSFISAGQETQYF. For the CDR3, the DNA is TGCGCCAGCAGCTTCATTAGCGCAGGACAAGAGACCCAGTACTTC.

The CDR3 DNA sequence: TGTGCCAGCAGCGTAGCGGGGGTCTATAATTCACCCCTCCACTTT. It yields the protein CASSVAGVYNSPLHF. The J gene is TRBJ1-6, the V gene TRBV9, with D maybe TRBD1 (5 bases). V lost 0 bases and J 3 bases, leaving 7 bases between the germline ends. Germline V gives CDR1 SGDLS, CDR2 YYNGEE. This CDR3 is 15 amino acids long.

The chain couples TRBV30 to TRBJ2-7; D is ambiguous. The V end lost 2 bases, the J end lost 3 bases, and 17 bases lay between the germline ends. The germline CDR1 and CDR2 sequences are GTSNPN and SVGIG (reference sequence). The CDR3 runs 15 residues. The CDR3 protein is CAWSPLIRVFYEQYF. The DNA of the CDR3 is TGTGCCTGGAGTCCCCTCATTAGGGTTTTCTACGAGCAGTACTTC. The whole variable domain, remainder taken from reference TRBV30 and TRBJ2-7, is SQTIHQWPATLVQPVGSPLSLECTVEGTSNPNLYWYRQAAGRGLQLLFYSVGIGQISSEVPQNLSASRPQDRQFILSSKKLLLSDSGFYLCAWSPLIRVFYEQYFGPGTRLTVT.

The chain has TRBV7-9 and TRBJ1-5; maybe TRBD1 (5 bases). Trimming shortened V by 0 bases and J by 0 bases, and 12 bases separated the two germline ends. CDR3 length: 17 amino acids. The germline CDR1 and CDR2 sequences are SEHNR and FQNEAQ (reference sequence). CDR3 protein: CASSLAPGLNSNQPQHF. In nucleotides, the CDR3 is TGTGCCAGCAGCTTAGCTCCGGGGCTTAATAGCAATCAGCCCCAGCATTTT.

V gene TRBV28 combines with J gene TRBJ2-7, with 14 bases identical to TRBD2. CDR1 is MDHEN, CDR2 SYDVKM, per germline. The junction had 12 bases not matched to a gene; V was cut back by 2 bases and J by 3 bases. The CDR3 contains 19 residues. CDR3 in amino acids: CASSLTPRLAGGPNYEQYF. The CDR3, as DNA: TGTGCCAGCAGTTTAACCCCTAGACTAGCGGGAGGGCCCAACTACGAGCAGTACTTC. Together with reference TRBV28 and TRBJ2-7, the CDR3 gives the full variable domain: DVKVTQSSRYLVKRTGEKVFLECVQDMDHENMFWYRQDPGLGLRLIYFSYDVKMKEKGDIPEGYSVSREKKERFSLILESASTNQTSMYLCASSLTPRLAGGPNYEQYFGPGTRLTVT.

This chain joins TRBV19 and TRBJ1-6; 10 nucleotides align to TRBD1. With 7 bases clipped from V and 7 bases from J, the junction kept 7 bases outside the gene matches. This CDR3 contains 15 residues. Per the germline V gene, CDR1 is LNHDA and CDR2 is SQIVND (reference sequence). Here the CDR3 reads CASNTGTGANSPLHF. CDR3 sequence (DNA): TGTGCCAGTAATACCGGGACAGGGGCGAATTCACCCCTCCACTTT.

The rearrangement joins TRBV7-3 to TRBJ2-1; D gene ambiguous. Looked up from germline, CDR1 is SGHTA and CDR2 is FQGTGA. This CDR3 contains 9 residues. Trimming cost V 5 bases and J 12 bases, with 5 bases left between them. CDR3 coding DNA: TGTGCCAGCAGCCCACGGCAGTTCTTC. This encodes CASSPRQFF.

This CDR3 is CAWSVRLAGTGELFF. The CDR3, as DNA: TGTGCCTGGAGTGTGAGACTAGCGGGCACCGGGGAGCTGTTTTTT. The chain recombines TRBV30 with TRBJ2-2, with 10 bases lining up with TRBD2. The CDR3 is 15 residues long. V lost 0 bases to trimming and J lost 4 bases; unmatched junction nucleotides: 2. Per the germline V gene, CDR1 is GTSNPN and CDR2 is SVGIG (reference sequence).

This chain links TRBV18 with TRBJ1-3; 9 bases fit TRBD1. The CDR3 totals 15 residues. CDR1 is KGHSH, CDR2 LQKENI, per germline. After removal of 5 bases from V and 6 bases from J, the junction contained 8 bases not matched to a gene. The DNA of the CDR3 is TGTGCCAGCTCATCGGGGACAGGGTCGTTAAACACCATATATTTT. Its translation is CASSSGTGSLNTIYF.

This clone has a single count. The genes are TRBV7-2 and TRBJ2-2; D remains ambiguous. Germline CDR1 reads SGHTA; CDR2 reads FQGNSA. V was cut by 3 bases and J by 2 bases, with 13 bases left in between. This CDR3 contains 16 residues. CDR3 nucleotides: TGTGCCAGCAGCTTCCTTGGTACAGCTAACACCGGGGAGCTGTTTTTT. It codes for CASSFLGTANTGELFF.

The chain links TRBV7-9 to TRBJ1-3; 8 nucleotides agree with TRBD1. Germline V gene lookup returns CDR1 SEHNR and CDR2 FQNEAQ (reference sequence). The CDR3 length is 14 residues. With V trimmed by 5 bases and J by 4 bases, 4 bases remained unmatched. For the CDR3, the DNA is TGTGCCAGCAGCCCACGGGACAGGGGAAACACCATATATTTT. It translates to CASSPRDRGNTIYF.